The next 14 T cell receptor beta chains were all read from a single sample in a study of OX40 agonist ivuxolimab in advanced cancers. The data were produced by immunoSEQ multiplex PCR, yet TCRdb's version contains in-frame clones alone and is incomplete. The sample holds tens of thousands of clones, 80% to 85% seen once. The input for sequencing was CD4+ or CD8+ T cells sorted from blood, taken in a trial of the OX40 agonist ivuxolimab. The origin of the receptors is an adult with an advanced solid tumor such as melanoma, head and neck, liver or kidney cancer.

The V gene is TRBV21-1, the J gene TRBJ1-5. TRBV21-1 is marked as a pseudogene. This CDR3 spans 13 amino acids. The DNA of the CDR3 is TGTGCCAGCAGCAAAGGCGGTGGGCAGCCCCAGCATTTT. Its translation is CASSKGGGQPQHF.

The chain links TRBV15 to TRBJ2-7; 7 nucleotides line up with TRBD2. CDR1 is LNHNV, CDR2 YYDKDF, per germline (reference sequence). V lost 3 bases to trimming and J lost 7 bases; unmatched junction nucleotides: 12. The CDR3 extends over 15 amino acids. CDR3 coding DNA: TGTGCCACCAGCAGGACGACTTCGCCCGGGAGGGAGCAGTACTTC. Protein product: CATSRTTSPGREQYF. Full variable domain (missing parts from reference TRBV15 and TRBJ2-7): DAMVIQNPRYQVTQFGKPVTLSCSQTLNHNVMYWYQQKSSQAPKLLFHYYDKDFNNEADTPDNFQSRRPNTSFCFLDIRSPGLGDTAMYLCATSRTTSPGREQYFGPGTRLTVT.

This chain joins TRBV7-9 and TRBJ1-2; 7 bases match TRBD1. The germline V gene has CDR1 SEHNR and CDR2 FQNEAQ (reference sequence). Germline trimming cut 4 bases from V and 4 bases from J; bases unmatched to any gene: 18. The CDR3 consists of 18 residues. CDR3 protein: CASSSGIDRVSGIYGYTF. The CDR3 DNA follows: TGTGCCAGCAGCTCCGGAATCGACAGGGTATCCGGCATCTATGGCTACACCTTC.

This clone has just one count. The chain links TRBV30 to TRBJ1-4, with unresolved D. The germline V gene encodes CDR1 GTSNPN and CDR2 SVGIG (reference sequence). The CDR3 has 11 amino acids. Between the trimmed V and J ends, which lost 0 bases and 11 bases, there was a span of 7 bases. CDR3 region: CAWSVKEKLFF. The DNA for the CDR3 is TGTGCCTGGAGTGTTAAGGAGAAACTGTTTTTT.

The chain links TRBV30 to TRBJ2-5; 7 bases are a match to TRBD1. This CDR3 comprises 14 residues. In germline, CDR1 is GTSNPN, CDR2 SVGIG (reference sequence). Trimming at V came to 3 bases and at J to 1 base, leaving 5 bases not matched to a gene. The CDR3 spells CAWRDRRIQETQYF. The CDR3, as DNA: TGTGCCTGGAGGGACAGGAGAATCCAAGAGACCCAGTACTTC.

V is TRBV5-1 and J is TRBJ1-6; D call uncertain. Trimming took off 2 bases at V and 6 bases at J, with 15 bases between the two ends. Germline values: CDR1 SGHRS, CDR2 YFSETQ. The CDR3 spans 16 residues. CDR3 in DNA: TGCGCCAGCAGCTTTTTCATGGTGGGGAGTAATTCACCCCTCCACTTT. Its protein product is CASSFFMVGSNSPLHF.

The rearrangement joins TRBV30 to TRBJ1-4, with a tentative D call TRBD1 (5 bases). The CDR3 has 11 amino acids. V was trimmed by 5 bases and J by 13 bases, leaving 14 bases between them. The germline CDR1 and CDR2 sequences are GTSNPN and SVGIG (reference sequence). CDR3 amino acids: CAWQGYSGLFF. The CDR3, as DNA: TGTGCCTGGCAGGGATACTCAGGACTGTTTTTT.

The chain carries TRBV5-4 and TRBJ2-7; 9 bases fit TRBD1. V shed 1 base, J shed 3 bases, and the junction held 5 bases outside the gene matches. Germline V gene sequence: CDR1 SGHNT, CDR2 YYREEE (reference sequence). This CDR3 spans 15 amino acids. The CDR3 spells CASSLRTGGNYEQYF. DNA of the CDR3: TGTGCCAGCAGCTTGCGAACAGGGGGCAACTACGAGCAGTACTTC. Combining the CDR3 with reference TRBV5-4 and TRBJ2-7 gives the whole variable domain ETGVTQSPTHLIKTRGQQVTLRCSSQSGHNTVSWYQQALGQGPQFIFQYYREEENGRGNFPPRFSGLQFPNYSSELNVNALELDDSALYLCASSLRTGGNYEQYFGPGTRLTVT.

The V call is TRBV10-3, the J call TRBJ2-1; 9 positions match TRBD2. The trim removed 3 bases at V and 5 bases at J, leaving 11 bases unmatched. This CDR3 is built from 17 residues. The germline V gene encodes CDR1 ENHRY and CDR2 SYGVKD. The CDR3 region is CAISDSQASGDDNEQFF. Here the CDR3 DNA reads TGTGCCATCAGTGATTCACAGGCTAGCGGGGATGACAATGAGCAGTTCTTC.

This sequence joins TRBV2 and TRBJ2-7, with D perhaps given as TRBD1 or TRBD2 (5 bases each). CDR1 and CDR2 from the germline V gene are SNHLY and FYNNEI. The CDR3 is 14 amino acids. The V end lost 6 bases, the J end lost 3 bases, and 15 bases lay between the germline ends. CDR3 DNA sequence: TGTGCCAGCAGGTACGGGACCGAGAACTACGAGCAGTACTTC. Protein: CASRYGTENYEQYF.

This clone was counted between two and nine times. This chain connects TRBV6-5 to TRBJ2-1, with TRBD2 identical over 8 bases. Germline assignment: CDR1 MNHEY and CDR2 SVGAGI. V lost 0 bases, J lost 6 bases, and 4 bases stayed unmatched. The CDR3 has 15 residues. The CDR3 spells CASSYSRGARNEQFF. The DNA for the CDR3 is TGTGCCAGCAGTTACTCGCGGGGGGCACGCAATGAGCAGTTCTTC.

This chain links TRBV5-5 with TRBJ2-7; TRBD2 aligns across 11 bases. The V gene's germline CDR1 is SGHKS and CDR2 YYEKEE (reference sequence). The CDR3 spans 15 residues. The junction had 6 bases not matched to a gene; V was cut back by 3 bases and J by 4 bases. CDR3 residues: CASSSLAGGGYEQYF. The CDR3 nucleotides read TGTGCCAGCAGCTCCCTAGCGGGAGGAGGTTACGAGCAGTACTTC.

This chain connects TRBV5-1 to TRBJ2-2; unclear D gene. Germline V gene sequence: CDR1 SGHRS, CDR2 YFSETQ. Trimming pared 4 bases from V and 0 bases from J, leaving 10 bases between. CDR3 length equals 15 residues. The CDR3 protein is CASSRETSNTGELFF. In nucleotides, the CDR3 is TGCGCCAGCAGCCGCGAGACTTCGAACACCGGGGAGCTGTTTTTT.

The CDR3 sequence is CASSLLLAGGLVQYF. In DNA form, the CDR3 reads TGTGCCAGCAGCTTGCTGTTAGCGGGGGGGCTTGTGCAGTATTTT. This chain links TRBV5-6 with TRBJ2-3; 11 bases align to TRBD2. Trimming cost V 1 base and J 11 bases; bases outside gene matches: 9. Germline-derived CDR1 and CDR2 are SGHDT and YYEEEE. CDR3 length: 15 residues.